What follows describes a single T cell receptor beta chain. Its antigen is not known. The data are from a study of cytomegalovirus exposure and HLA in healthy donors. Study results and limitations: The study listed about 150 cytomegalovirus-associated TCR beta chains. Later analysis showed most CMV-associated TCR beta chains appearing HLA-restricted. Across all donors, roughly uniform sequencing depth was an assumption of the presence/absence analyses.

Trimming cost V 4 bases and J 8 bases; bases outside gene matches: 15. This CDR3 comprises 16 residues. Per the germline V gene, CDR1 is SGHNT and CDR2 is YYREEE (reference sequence). Unrecorded immune exposure was likely among donors, who were nominally healthy when sampled. Both 60 Vbeta primers and 13 Jbeta primers went into the PCR. The data were produced by immunoSEQ multiplex PCR, yet TCRdb's version contains in-frame clones alone and is incomplete. This sample carries more than 100,000 clones, over 70% of them seen once, and the ten largest clones take less than 2%. The chain couples TRBV5-4 to TRBJ1-2; 9 bases align to TRBD1. This receptor was identified in a young woman in good health and CMV-seronegative. The material sequenced was PBMCs. The CDR3: CASSPAPGQGRSGYTF. For the CDR3, the DNA is TGTGCCAGCAGCCCCGCGCCGGGACAGGGTCGGTCCGGCTACACCTTC.